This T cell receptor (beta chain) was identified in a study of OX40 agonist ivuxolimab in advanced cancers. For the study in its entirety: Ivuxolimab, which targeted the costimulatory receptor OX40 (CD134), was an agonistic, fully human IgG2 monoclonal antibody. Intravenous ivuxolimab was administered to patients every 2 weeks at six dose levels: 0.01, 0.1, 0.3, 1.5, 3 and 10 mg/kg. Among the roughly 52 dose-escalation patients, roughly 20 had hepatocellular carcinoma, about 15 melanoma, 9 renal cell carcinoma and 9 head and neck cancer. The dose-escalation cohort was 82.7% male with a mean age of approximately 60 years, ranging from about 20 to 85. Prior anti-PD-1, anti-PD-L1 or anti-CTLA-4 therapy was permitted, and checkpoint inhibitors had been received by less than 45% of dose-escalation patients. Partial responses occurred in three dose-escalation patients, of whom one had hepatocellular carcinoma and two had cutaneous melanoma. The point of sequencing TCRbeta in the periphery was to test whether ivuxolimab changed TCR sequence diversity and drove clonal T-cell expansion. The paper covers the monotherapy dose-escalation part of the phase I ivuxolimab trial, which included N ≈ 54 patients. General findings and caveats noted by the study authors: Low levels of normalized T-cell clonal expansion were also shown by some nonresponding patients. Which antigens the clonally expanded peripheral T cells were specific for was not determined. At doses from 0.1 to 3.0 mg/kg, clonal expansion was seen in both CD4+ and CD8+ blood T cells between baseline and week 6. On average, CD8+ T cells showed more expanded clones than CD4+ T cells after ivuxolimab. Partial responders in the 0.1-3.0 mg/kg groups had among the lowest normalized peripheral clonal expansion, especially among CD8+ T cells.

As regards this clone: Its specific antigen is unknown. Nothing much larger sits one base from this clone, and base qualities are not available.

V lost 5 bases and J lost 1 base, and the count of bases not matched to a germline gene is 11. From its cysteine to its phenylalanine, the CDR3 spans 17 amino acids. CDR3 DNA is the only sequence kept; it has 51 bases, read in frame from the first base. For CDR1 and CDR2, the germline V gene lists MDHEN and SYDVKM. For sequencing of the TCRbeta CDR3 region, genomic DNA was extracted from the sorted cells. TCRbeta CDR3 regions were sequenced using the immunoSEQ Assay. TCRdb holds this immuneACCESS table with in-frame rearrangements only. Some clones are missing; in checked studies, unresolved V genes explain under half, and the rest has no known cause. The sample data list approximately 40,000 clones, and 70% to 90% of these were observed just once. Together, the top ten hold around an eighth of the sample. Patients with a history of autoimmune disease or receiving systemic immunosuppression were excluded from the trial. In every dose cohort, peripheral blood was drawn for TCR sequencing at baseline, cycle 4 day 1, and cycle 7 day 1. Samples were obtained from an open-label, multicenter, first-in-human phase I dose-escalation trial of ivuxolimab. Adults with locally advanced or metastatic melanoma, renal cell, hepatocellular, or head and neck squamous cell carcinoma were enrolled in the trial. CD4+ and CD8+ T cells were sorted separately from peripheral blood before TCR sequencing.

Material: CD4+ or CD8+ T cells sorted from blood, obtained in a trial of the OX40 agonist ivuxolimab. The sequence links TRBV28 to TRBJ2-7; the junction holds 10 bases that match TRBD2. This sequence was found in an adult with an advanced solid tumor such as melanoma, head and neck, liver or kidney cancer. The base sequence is TGTGCCAGCAGTGAGGTAGGGCTAGCGGGAGTATCCTACGAGCAGTACTTC. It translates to CASSEVGLAGVSYEQYF.